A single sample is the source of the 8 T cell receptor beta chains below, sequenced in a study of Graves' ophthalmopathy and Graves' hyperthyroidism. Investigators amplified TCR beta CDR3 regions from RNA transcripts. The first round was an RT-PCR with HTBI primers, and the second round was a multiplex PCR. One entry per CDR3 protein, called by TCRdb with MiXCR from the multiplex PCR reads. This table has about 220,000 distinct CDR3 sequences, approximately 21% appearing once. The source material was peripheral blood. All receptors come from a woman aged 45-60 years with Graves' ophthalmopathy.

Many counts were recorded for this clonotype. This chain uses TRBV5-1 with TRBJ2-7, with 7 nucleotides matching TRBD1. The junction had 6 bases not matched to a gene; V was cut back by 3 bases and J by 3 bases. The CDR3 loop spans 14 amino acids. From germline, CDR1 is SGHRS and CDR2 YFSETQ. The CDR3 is CASSSRTGGYEQYF. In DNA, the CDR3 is TGCGCCAGCAGCTCACGGACAGGAGGCTACGAGCAGTACTTC.

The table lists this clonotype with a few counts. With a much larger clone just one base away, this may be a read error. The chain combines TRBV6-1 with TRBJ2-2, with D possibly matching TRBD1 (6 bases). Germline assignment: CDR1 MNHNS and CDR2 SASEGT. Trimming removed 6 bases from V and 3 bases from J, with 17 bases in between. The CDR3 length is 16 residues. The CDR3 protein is CASSPQARQDTGELFF. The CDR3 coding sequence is TGTGCCAGCAGCCCACAGGCGAGACAGGACACCGGGGAGCTGTTTTTT.

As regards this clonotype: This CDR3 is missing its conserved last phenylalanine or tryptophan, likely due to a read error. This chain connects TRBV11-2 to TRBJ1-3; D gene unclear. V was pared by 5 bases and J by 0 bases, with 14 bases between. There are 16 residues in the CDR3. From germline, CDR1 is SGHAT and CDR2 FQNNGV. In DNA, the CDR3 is TGTGCCAGCAGCCCCGAGGTTGAGCACTCTGGAAACACCATATATATT. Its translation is CASSPEVEHSGNTIYI.

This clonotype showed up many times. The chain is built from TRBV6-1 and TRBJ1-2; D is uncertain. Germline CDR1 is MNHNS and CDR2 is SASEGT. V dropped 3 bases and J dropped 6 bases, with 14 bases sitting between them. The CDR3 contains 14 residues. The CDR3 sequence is CASSESGRVDGYTF. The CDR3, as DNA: TGTGCCAGCAGTGAGTCGGGAAGGGTAGATGGCTACACCTTC.

The CDR3 spells CASSLTDRAVSGYTF. CDR3 DNA: TGTGCCAGCAGCTTAACAGACAGGGCCGTATCTGGCTACACCTTC. V is TRBV7-9 and J is TRBJ1-2, with 7 bases fitting TRBD1. The CDR3 is 15 residues long. Trimming took 2 bases from V and 7 from J; bases not matched to a gene: 10. CDR1 is SEHNR and CDR2 is FQNEAQ in the germline V gene (reference sequence). The whole variable domain, filled in from reference TRBV7-9 and TRBJ1-2, reads DTGVSQNPRHKITKRGQNVTFRCDPISEHNRLYWYRQTLGQGPEFLTYFQNEAQLEKSRLLSDRFSAERPKGSFSTLEIQRTEQGDSAMYLCASSLTDRAVSGYTFGSGTRLTVV.

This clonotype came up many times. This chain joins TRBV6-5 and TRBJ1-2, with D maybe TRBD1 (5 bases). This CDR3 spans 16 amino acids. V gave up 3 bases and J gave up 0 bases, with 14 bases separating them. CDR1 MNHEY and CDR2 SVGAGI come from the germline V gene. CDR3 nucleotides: TGTGCCAGCAGTTATCCTCAGGGTGCGTCTAACTATGGCTACACCTTC. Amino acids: CASSYPQGASNYGYTF.

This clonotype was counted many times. The CDR3 DNA sequence: TGTGCCAGCAGCCTGTGGGACAGGGAGCGGGAGACCCAGTACTTC. Translation gives CASSLWDRERETQYF. The V gene is TRBV5-6, the J gene TRBJ2-5; 9 nucleotides match TRBD1. This CDR3 contains 15 residues. Germline assignment: CDR1 SGHDT and CDR2 YYEEEE. The J segment lost 5 bases and the V segment lost 4 bases, leaving 9 bases of the junction unmatched.

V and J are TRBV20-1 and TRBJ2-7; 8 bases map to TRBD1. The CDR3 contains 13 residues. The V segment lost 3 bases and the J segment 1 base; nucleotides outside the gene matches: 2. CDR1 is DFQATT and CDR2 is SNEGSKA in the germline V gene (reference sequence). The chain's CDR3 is CSARRQGSYEQYF. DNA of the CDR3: TGCAGTGCTAGGCGACAGGGGTCCTACGAGCAGTACTTC.